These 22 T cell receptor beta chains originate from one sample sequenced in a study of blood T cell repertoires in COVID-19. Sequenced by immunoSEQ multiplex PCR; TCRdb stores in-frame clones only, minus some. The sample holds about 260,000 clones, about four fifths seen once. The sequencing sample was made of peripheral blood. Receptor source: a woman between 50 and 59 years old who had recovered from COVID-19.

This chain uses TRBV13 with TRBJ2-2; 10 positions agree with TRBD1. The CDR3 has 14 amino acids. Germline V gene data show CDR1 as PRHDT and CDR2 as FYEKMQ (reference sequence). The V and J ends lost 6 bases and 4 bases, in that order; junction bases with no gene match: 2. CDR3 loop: CASRGQGGTGELFF. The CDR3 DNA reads TGTGCCAGCAGAGGACAGGGGGGCACCGGGGAGCTGTTTTTT.

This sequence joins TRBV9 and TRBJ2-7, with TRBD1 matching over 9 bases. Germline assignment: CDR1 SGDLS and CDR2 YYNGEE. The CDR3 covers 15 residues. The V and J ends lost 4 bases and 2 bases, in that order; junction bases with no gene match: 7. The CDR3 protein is CASSTTGQGTYEQYF. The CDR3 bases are TGTGCCAGCAGCACCACCGGACAGGGGACCTACGAGCAGTACTTC.

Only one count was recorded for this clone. The CDR3 DNA reads as TGTGCCATCAGTGAGTCGGAGGGACTAGCAGGAGCGGATACGCAGTATTTT. Its protein product is CAISESEGLAGADTQYF. V is TRBV10-3 and J is TRBJ2-3; TRBD2 matches at 9 bases. V shed 0 bases, J shed 6 bases, and the junction held 10 bases outside the gene matches. The CDR3 length is 17 residues. The V gene's germline CDR1 is ENHRY and CDR2 SYGVKD.

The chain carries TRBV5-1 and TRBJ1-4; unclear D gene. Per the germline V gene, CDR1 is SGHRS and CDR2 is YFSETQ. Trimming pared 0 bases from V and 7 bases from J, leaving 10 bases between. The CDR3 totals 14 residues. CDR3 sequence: CASSLDAFGEKLFF. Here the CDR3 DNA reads TGCGCCAGCAGCTTGGACGCTTTCGGTGAAAAACTGTTTTTT.

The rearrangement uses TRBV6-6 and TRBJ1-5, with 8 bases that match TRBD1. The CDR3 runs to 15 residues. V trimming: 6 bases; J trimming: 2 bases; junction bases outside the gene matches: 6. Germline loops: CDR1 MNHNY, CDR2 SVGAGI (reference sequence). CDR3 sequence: CASSLGTGRNQPQHF. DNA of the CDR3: TGTGCCAGCAGCCTTGGGACAGGACGCAATCAGCCCCAGCATTTT.

CDR3 protein: CASSLLFRGNTGELFF. For the CDR3, the DNA is TGTGCCAGCAGCTTGTTGTTCCGGGGTAACACCGGGGAGCTGTTTTTT. This chain connects TRBV7-2 to TRBJ2-2; D may be TRBD2 (5 bases). V was trimmed by 3 bases and J by 2 bases, leaving 13 bases between them. Germline CDR1 reads SGHTA; CDR2 reads FQGNSA. The CDR3 extends over 16 amino acids.

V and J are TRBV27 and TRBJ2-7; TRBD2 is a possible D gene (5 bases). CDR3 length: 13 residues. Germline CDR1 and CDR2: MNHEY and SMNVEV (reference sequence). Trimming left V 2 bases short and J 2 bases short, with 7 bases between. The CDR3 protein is CASSLQEAYEQYF. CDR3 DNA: TGTGCCAGCAGTTTACAGGAGGCCTACGAGCAGTACTTC.

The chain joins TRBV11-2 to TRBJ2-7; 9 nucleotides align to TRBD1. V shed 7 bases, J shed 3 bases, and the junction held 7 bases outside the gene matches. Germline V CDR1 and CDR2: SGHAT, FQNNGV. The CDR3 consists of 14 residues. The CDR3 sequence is CASTPQGAGYEQYF. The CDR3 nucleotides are TGTGCCAGCACCCCACAGGGGGCGGGCTACGAGCAGTACTTC.

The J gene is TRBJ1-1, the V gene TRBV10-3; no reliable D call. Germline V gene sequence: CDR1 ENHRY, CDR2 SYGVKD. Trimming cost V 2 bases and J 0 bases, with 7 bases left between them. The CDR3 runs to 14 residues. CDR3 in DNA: TGTGCCATCAGTGAGGACATAATGAACACTGAAGCTTTCTTT. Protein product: CAISEDIMNTEAFF.

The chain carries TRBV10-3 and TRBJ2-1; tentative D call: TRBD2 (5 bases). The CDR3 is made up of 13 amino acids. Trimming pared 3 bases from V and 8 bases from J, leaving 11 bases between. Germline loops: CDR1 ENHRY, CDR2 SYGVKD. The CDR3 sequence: CAISDSREDEQFF. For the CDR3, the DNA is TGTGCCATCAGTGACAGTCGGGAAGATGAGCAGTTCTTC.

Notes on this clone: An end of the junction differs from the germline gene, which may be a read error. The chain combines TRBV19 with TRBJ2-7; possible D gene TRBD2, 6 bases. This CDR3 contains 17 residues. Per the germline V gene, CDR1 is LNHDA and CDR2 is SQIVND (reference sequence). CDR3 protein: CASSIERAIGGRYGQYF. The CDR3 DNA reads TGTGCCAGTAGTATAGAGCGTGCGATCGGGGGACGTTACGGGCAGTACTTC. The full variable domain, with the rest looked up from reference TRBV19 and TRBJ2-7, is DGGITQSPKYLFRKEGQNVTLSCEQNLNHDAMYWYRQDPGQGLRLIYYSQIVNDFQKGDIAEGYSVSREKKESFPLTVTSAQKNPTAFYLCASSIERAIGGRYGQYFGPGTRLTVT.

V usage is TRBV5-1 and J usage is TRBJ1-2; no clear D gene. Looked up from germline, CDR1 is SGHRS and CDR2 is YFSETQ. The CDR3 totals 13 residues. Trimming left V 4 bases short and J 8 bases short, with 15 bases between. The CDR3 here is CASSMGRDGGYTF. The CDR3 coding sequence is TGCGCCAGCAGCATGGGGAGGGATGGCGGCTACACCTTC.

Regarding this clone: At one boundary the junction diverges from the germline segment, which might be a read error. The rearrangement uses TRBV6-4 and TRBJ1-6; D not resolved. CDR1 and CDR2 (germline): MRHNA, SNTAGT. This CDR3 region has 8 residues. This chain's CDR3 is CASSDFLF. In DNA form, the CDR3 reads TGTGCCAGCAGTGACTTCCTCTTT.

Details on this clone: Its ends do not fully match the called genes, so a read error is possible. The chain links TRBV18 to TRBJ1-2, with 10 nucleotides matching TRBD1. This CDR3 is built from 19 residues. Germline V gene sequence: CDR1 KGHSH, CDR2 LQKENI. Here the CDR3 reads CASSPIYRDRGARNFGYTF. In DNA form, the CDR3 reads TGTGCCAGCTCACCAATTTACCGGGACAGGGGCGCACGAAACTTTGGCTACACCTTC. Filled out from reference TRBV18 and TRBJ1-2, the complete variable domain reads NAGVMQNPRHLVRRRGQEARLRCSPMKGHSHVYWYRQLPEEGLKFMVYLQKENIIDESGMPKERFSAEFPKEGPSILRIQQVVRGDSAAYFCASSPIYRDRGARNFGYTFGSGTRLTVV.

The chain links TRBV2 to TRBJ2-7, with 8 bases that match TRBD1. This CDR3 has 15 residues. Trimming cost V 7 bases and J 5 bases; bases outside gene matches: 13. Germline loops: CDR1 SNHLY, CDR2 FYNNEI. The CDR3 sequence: CASTARQGTLHEQYF. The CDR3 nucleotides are TGTGCCAGCACGGCCCGACAGGGGACCCTCCACGAGCAGTACTTC. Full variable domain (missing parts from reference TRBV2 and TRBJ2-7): EPEVTQTPSHQVTQMGQEVILRCVPISNHLYFYWYRQILGQKVEFLVSFYNNEISEKSEIFDDQFSVERPDGSNFTLKIRSTKLEDSAMYFCASTARQGTLHEQYFGPGTRLTVT.

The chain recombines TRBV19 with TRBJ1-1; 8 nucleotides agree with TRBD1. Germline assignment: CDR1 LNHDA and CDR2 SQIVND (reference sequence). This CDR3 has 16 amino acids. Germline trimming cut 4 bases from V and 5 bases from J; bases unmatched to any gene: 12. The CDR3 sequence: CASSSGWGQVRTEAFF. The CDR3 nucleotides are TGTGCCAGTAGTAGCGGATGGGGACAGGTTCGGACTGAAGCTTTCTTT.

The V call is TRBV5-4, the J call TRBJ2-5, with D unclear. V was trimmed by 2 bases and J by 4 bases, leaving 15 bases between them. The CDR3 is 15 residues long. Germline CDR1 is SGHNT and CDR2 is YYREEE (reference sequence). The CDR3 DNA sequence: TGTGCCAGCAGCTTAAGCCTAGAGGTGGGAGAGACCCAGTACTTC. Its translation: CASSLSLEVGETQYF.

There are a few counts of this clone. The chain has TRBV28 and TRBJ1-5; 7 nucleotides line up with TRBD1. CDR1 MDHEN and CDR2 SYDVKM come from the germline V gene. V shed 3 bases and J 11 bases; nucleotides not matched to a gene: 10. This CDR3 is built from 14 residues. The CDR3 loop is CASSFPTGHGSQHF. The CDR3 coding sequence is TGTGCCAGCAGTTTTCCGACAGGGCACGGGTCCCAGCATTTT.

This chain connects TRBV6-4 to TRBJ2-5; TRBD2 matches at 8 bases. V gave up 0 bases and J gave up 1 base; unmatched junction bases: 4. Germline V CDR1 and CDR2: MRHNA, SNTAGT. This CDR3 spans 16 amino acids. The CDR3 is CASSDSVRGGQETQYF. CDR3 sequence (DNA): TGTGCCAGCAGTGACTCGGTTCGGGGGGGCCAAGAGACCCAGTACTTC.

CDR3 in amino acids: CASSSPGGGYTF. The CDR3 region has the DNA TGTGCCAGTAGTTCCCCAGGTGGCGGCTACACCTTC. The chain carries TRBV19 and TRBJ1-2; D call uncertain. This CDR3 comprises 12 residues. Per the germline V gene, CDR1 is LNHDA and CDR2 is SQIVND (reference sequence). Trimming took 5 bases from V and 8 from J, leaving 12 bases between them. The whole variable domain, remainder taken from reference TRBV19 and TRBJ1-2, is DGGITQSPKYLFRKEGQNVTLSCEQNLNHDAMYWYRQDPGQGLRLIYYSQIVNDFQKGDIAEGYSVSREKKESFPLTVTSAQKNPTAFYLCASSSPGGGYTFGSGTRLTVV.

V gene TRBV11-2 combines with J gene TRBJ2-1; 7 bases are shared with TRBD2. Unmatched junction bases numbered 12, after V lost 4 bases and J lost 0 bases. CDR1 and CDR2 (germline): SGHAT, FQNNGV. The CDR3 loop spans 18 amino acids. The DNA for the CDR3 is TGTGCCAGCAGCTCGATCTCCGGGACTACGAGCTCCTACAATGAGCAGTTCTTC. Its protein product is CASSSISGTTSSYNEQFF.

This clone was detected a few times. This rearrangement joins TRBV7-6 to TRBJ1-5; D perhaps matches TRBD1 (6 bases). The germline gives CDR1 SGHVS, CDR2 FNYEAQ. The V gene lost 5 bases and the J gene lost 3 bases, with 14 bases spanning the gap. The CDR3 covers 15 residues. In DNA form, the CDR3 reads TGTGCCAGCAGCGTAATGTCAGGGGACAATCAGCCCCAGCATTTT. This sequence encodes CASSVMSGDNQPQHF. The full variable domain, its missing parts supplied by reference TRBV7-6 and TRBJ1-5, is GAGVSQSPRYKVTKRGQDVALRCDPISGHVSLYWYRQALGQGPEFLTYFNYEAQQDKSGLPNDRFSAERPEGSISTLTIQRTEQRDSAMYRCASSVMSGDNQPQHFGDGTRLSIL.